The T cell receptor beta chain under discussion was sequenced for a study of control samples from healthy donors and cancer patients. CDR1 is LNHDA and CDR2 is SQIVND in the germline V gene (reference sequence). The V segment lost 3 bases and the J segment 2 bases; nucleotides outside the gene matches: 5. The CDR3 consists of 15 residues. This clone was found once. TCRdb's table, derived via immunoSEQ multiplex PCR, lists solely in-frame clones and lacks some. This repertoire shows tens of thousands of clones, about nine tenths found once; its top ten account for around 16%. The sample comprised blood. The source is a man younger than 45 in good health. The chain is built from TRBV19 and TRBJ2-7; 9 positions agree with TRBD1. The CDR3 DNA is TGTGCCAGTAGTATGCCGGGACAGGGACCCTACGAGCAGTACTTC. This translates into CASSMPGQGPYEQYF.